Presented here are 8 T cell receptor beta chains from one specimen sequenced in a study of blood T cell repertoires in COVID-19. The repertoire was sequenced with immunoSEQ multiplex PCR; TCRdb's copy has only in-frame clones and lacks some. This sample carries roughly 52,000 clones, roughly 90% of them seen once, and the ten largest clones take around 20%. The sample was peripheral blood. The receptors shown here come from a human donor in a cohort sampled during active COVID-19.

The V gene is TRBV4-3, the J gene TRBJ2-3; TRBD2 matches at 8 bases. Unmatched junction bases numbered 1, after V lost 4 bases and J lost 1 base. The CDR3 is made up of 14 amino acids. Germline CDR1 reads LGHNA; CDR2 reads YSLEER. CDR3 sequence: CASSRAGGTDTQYF. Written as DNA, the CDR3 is TGCGCCAGCAGCCGAGCGGGGGGCACAGATACGCAGTATTTT.

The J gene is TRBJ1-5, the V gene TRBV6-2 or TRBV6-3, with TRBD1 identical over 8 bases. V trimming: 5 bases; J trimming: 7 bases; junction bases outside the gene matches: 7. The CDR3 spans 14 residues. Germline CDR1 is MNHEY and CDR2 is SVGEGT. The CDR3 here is CASSQSGGMQPQHF. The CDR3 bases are TGTGCCAGCAGTCAATCAGGGGGCATGCAGCCCCAGCATTTT.

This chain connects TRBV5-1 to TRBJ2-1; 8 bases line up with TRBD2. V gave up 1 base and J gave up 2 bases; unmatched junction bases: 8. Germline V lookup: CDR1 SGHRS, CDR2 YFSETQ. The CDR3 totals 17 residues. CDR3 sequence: CASSLRSQRGPYNEQFF. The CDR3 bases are TGCGCCAGCAGCTTGCGATCTCAGCGGGGGCCCTACAATGAGCAGTTCTTC.

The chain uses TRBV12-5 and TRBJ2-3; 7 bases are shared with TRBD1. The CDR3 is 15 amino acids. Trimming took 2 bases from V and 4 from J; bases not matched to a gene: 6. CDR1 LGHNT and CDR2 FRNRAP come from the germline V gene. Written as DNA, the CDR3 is TGTGCTAGTGGTTTGCCCGGGACAGCTCCAGATACGCAGTATTTT. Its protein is CASGLPGTAPDTQYF.

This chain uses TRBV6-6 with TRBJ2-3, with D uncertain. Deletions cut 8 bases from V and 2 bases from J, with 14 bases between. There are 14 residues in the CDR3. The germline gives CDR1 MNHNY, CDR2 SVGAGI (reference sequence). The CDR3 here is CASVSTQLTDTQYF. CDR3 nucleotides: TGTGCCAGCGTTTCAACCCAACTCACAGATACGCAGTATTTT.

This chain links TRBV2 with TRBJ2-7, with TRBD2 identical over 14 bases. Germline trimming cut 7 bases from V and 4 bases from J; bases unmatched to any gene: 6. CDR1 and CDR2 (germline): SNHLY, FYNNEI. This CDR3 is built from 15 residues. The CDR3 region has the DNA TGTGCCAGCACCCTGACTAGCGGGGGGGCATACGAGCAGTACTTC. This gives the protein CASTLTSGGAYEQYF.

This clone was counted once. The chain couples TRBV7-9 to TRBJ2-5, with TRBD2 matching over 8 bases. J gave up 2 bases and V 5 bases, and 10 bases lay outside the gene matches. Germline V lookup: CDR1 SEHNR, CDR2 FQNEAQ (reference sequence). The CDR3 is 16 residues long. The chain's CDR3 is CASSRQLAEPQETQYF. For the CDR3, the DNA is TGTGCCAGCAGCCGCCAACTAGCGGAGCCTCAAGAGACCCAGTACTTC.

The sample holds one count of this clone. CDR3 sequence: CASSYSGGGDNYGYTF. In DNA, the CDR3 is TGTGCCAGCAGTTACTCGGGAGGGGGGGATAACTATGGCTACACCTTC. The chain recombines TRBV6-5 with TRBJ1-2, with D possibly matching TRBD1 (6 bases). Germline V gene data show CDR1 as MNHEY and CDR2 as SVGAGI. The CDR3 consists of 16 residues. Trimming pared 0 bases from V and 1 base from J, leaving 12 bases between.